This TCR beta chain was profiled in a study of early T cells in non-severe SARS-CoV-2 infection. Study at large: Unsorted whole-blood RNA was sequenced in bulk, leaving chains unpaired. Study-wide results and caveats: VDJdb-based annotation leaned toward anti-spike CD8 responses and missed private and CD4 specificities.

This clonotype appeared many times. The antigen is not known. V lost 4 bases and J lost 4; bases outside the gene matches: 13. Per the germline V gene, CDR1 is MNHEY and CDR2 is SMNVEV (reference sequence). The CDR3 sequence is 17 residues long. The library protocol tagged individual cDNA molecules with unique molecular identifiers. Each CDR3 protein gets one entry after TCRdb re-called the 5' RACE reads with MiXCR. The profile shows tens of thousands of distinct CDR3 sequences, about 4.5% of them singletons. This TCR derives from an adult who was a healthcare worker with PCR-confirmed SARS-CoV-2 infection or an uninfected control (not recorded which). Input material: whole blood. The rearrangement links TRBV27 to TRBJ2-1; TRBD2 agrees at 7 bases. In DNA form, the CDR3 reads TGTGCCAGCAGTTACCGGGGAGGGAGCGGACCGTACAATGAGCAGTTCTTC. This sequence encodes CASSYRGGSGPYNEQFF.